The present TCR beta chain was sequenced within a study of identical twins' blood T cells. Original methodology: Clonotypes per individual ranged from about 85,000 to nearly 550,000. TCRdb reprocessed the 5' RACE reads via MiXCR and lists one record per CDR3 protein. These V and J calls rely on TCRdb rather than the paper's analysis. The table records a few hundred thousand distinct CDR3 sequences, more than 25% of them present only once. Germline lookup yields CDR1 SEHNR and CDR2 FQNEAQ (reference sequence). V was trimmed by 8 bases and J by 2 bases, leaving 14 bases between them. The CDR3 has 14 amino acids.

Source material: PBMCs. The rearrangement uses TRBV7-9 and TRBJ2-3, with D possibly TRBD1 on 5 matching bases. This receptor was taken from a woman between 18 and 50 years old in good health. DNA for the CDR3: TGTGCCAGCTTTGCCAGGGTCCCCACAGATACGCAGTATTTT. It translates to CASFARVPTDTQYF.